Presented here are 16 T cell receptor beta chains from one specimen sequenced in a study of early T cells in non-severe SARS-CoV-2 infection. Via MiXCR, TCRdb re-called the 5' RACE reads, giving one row per CDR3 protein. The data show some 45,000 distinct CDR3 sequences, with roughly a tenth seen just once and over 4% held by the top ten. The sequencing here drew on whole blood, taken at baseline. Every receptor here comes from an adult who was a healthcare worker with PCR-confirmed SARS-CoV-2 infection or an uninfected control (not recorded which).

The chain couples TRBV10-1 to TRBJ2-5; 9 bases are a match to TRBD1. The CDR3 sequence is 16 residues long. Germline-derived CDR1 and CDR2 are WNHNN and SYGVQD (reference sequence). V lost 5 bases to trimming and J lost 4 bases; unmatched junction nucleotides: 11. The DNA for the CDR3 is TGCGCCAGCAGTTCAGGAATACAGGGGGCAGGAGAGACCCAGTACTTC. It encodes CASSSGIQGAGETQYF.

The CDR3, as DNA: TGCAGCGTTGTCTGGTTCCGCGAGCAGTACTTC. It specifies CSVVWFREQYF. The chain uses TRBV29-1 and TRBJ2-7; no clear D gene. Trimming took off 4 bases at V and 6 bases at J, with 10 bases between the two ends. The CDR3 loop spans 11 amino acids. CDR1 and CDR2 (germline): SQVTM, ANQGSEA.

This chain connects TRBV7-8 to TRBJ1-5, with D hard to call. The CDR3 totals 13 residues. CDR1 is SGHVS, CDR2 FQNEAQ, per germline. Trimming shortened V by 1 base and J by 6 bases, and 7 bases separated the two germline ends. The CDR3 sequence is CASSLDSGQPQHF. The CDR3 nucleotides read TGTGCCAGCAGCTTAGACTCAGGTCAGCCCCAGCATTTT.

The chain links TRBV5-4 to TRBJ1-2; 8 nucleotides line up with TRBD1. J gave up 10 bases and V 4 bases, and 9 bases lay outside the gene matches. Germline CDR1 and CDR2: SGHNT and YYREEE (reference sequence). CDR3 length: 13 amino acids. This chain's CDR3 is CASSGNRGGDYTF. The CDR3 DNA follows: TGTGCCAGCAGCGGAAACAGGGGGGGTGACTACACCTTC. Filled out from reference TRBV5-4 and TRBJ1-2, the complete variable domain reads ETGVTQSPTHLIKTRGQQVTLRCSSQSGHNTVSWYQQALGQGPQFIFQYYREEENGRGNFPPRFSGLQFPNYSSELNVNALELDDSALYLCASSGNRGGDYTFGSGTRLTVV.

The chain uses TRBV5-6 and TRBJ2-7, with TRBD1 matching over 10 bases. The CDR3 totals 16 residues. The germline V gene encodes CDR1 SGHDT and CDR2 YYEEEE. J lost 7 bases, V lost 4 bases, and 14 bases had no gene match. The CDR3 DNA reads TGTGCCAGCAGCCGACAGGGGGCATTTAGCATTTCGGAGCAGTACTTC. Translated, it gives CASSRQGAFSISEQYF.

This clonotype has ten or more counts. The V call is TRBV12-3 or TRBV12-4, the J call TRBJ2-3, with TRBD2 as a possible D gene (7 bases). Deletions cut 4 bases from V and 8 bases from J, with 19 bases between. The CDR3 extends over 15 amino acids. The CDR3 reads CASSSPGGRGGTQYF. The CDR3 nucleotides read TGTGCCAGCAGTTCCCCTGGGGGGAGGGGGGGTACGCAGTATTTT.

V usage is TRBV9 and J usage is TRBJ2-7; a possible D gene is TRBD2 (5 bases). There are 13 residues in the CDR3. V lost 0 bases to trimming and J lost 6 bases, with 10 bases between them. Germline V lookup: CDR1 SGDLS, CDR2 YYNGEE. Here the CDR3 DNA reads TGTGCCAGCAGCGTAGCATTAGGGAGCGAGCAGTACTTC. This gives the protein CASSVALGSEQYF.

The J gene is TRBJ1-2, the V gene TRBV5-1; weak D call: TRBD1 (6 bases). Germline V lookup: CDR1 SGHRS, CDR2 YFSETQ. The V end lost 4 bases, the J end lost 4 bases, and 17 bases lay between the germline ends. This CDR3 region has 15 residues. Here the CDR3 DNA reads TGCGCCAGCAGCCCTCAGGACAGTCCAGGCTATGGCTACACCTTC. Translated, it gives CASSPQDSPGYGYTF.

The chain couples TRBV6-5 to TRBJ1-1; D remains ambiguous. Germline V CDR1 and CDR2: MNHEY, SVGAGI. V was trimmed by 3 bases and J by 4 bases, leaving 15 bases between them. The CDR3 has 15 residues. The DNA for the CDR3 is TGTGCCAGCAGTTATGGGCAGCCTATTTTCACTGAAGCTTTCTTT. As protein: CASSYGQPIFTEAFF.

This clonotype was observed a handful of times. This chain connects TRBV7-2 to TRBJ2-7; TRBD2 matches at 9 bases. This CDR3 contains 17 residues. Germline CDR1 reads SGHTA; CDR2 reads FQGNSA. V lost 4 bases, J lost 9 bases, and 19 bases stayed unmatched. Here the CDR3 DNA reads TGTGCCAGCAGCTCTACGGGGCTAGCGGGGAACCGTCAGGTGCAGTACTTC. Protein sequence: CASSSTGLAGNRQVQYF.

The V call is TRBV7-2, the J call TRBJ2-7; 7 nucleotides line up with TRBD1. CDR3 length: 14 amino acids. V shed 4 bases and J 0 bases; nucleotides not matched to a gene: 3. Germline CDR1 and CDR2: SGHTA and FQGNSA. This chain's CDR3 is CASSSRDSSYEQYF. The CDR3, as DNA: TGTGCCAGCAGCTCCCGGGACAGCTCCTACGAGCAGTACTTC.

This clonotype was detected many times. This sequence joins TRBV12-3 or TRBV12-4 and TRBJ1-3, with D unresolved. The V gene lost 2 bases and the J gene lost 0 bases, with 5 bases spanning the gap. This CDR3 spans 14 amino acids. The CDR3 region has the DNA TGTGCCAGCAGTTTATCTGACTCTGGAAACACCATATATTTT. This gives the protein CASSLSDSGNTIYF.

This clonotype was counted between two and nine times. This chain connects TRBV6-5 to TRBJ1-1; a weak D match, TRBD1 (5 bases). The germline V gene encodes CDR1 MNHEY and CDR2 SVGAGI. The CDR3 contains 12 residues. The V end was cut by 7 bases, the J end by 5 bases, with 11 bases between. As DNA, the CDR3 is TGTGCCAGCAAATCCGGGGCGACTGAAGCTTTCTTT. Protein product: CASKSGATEAFF.

Ten or more counts support this clonotype. The chain uses TRBV10-3 and TRBJ2-5; D gene uncertain. Trimming left V 6 bases short and J 5 bases short, with 16 bases between. This CDR3 is built from 14 residues. In germline, CDR1 is ENHRY, CDR2 SYGVKD. CDR3 nucleotides: TGTGCCATCAGGCCCAGCGAACGTAGTGAGACCCAGTACTTC. Its translation is CAIRPSERSETQYF.

This clonotype was observed a few times. The chain combines TRBV18 with TRBJ1-1; 7 nucleotides match TRBD1. The V and J ends lost 1 base and 4 bases, in that order; junction bases with no gene match: 6. The CDR3 has 15 residues. Looked up from germline, CDR1 is KGHSH and CDR2 is LQKENI. The CDR3 here is CASSPRIQGTTEAFF. CDR3 nucleotides: TGTGCCAGCTCACCACGGATACAGGGGACCACTGAAGCTTTCTTT.

This clonotype has at least ten counts. The chain has TRBV29-1 and TRBJ2-5; TRBD2 matches at 10 bases. Germline V lookup: CDR1 SQVTM, CDR2 ANQGSEA. The CDR3 extends over 14 amino acids. V was clipped by 7 bases and J by 5 bases; unmatched bases: 10. Written as DNA, the CDR3 is TGCAGCGCCGGAGCGGGAGGGCCTCGGGAGACCCAGTACTTC. This gives the protein CSAGAGGPRETQYF.